This is a list of T cell receptor beta chains from one sample in a study of blood T cell repertoires in COVID-19. Only in-frame clones appear in the TCRdb table, and some are missing; sequencing was by immunoSEQ multiplex PCR. The data show 150,000 to 200,000 clones, over 80% seen once. The specimen was PBMCs or T cells enriched from blood (not recorded which). The source of these receptors is a man between 65 and 80 years old who had been exposed to COVID-19. Each CDR3 is given with its conserved first and last residue. The D gene is left open where the match is weak. Only some rows state a clone size, as once, few, many or a class for expanded clones.

d_call	clone_size	v_call	j_call	cdr3_aa	cdr3_nt
-	-	TRBV30	TRBJ1-1	CAWSRWRNTEAFF	TGTGCCTGGAGTAGATGGAGGAACACTGAAGCTTTCTTT
-	-	TRBV6-5	TRBJ2-5	CASSRGRGQETQYF	TGTGCCAGCAGTCGTGGACGGGGTCAGGAGACCCAGTACTTC
TRBD1	-	TRBV5-1	TRBJ1-5	CASSLGAGGNQPQHF	TGCGCCAGCAGCTTAGGGGCAGGGGGAAATCAGCCCCAGCATTTT
TRBD2	few	TRBV24-1	TRBJ2-1	CATSEVSGGVSEQFF	TGTGCCACCAGTGAGGTTAGCGGGGGGGTTAGTGAGCAGTTCTTC
-	-	TRBV5-1	TRBJ1-6	CASSLEGLDNSPLHF	TGCGCCAGCAGCTTGGAGGGGCTTGACAATTCACCCCTCCACTTT
-	-	TRBV3-1/TRBV3-2	TRBJ1-2	CASSQGAGGYTF	TGTGCCAGCAGCCAAGGGGCGGGTGGCTACACCTTC
TRBD1	few	TRBV7-2	TRBJ1-2	CASSLAGTGAYGYTF	TGTGCCAGCAGCTTAGCGGGGACAGGGGCCTATGGCTACACCTTC
-	-	TRBV12-5	TRBJ1-2	CASGLVRPGHYGYTF	TGTGCTAGTGGTTTGGTACGGCCAGGCCACTATGGCTACACCTTC
TRBD1	-	TRBV5-6	TRBJ1-1	CASSSYPTGLRTEAFF	TGTGCCAGCAGCTCGTACCCGACAGGGCTGAGGACTGAAGCTTTCTTT
-	-	TRBV25-1	TRBJ1-4	CASRDTNNEKLFF	TGTGCCAGCAGGGACACCAATAATGAAAAACTGTTTTTT
TRBD2	-	TRBV9	TRBJ2-7	CASSVGPSGSAYEQYF	TGTGCCAGCAGCGTAGGTCCTAGCGGTTCCGCCTACGAGCAGTACTTC
-	-	TRBV3-1/TRBV3-2	TRBJ2-4	CASSPLEGVAKNIQYF	TGTGCCAGCAGCCCCCTAGAAGGTGTAGCCAAAAACATTCAGTACTTC
TRBD2	-	TRBV6-2/TRBV6-3	TRBJ2-7	CASSPSGVSYEQYF	TGTGCCAGCAGCCCTAGCGGGGTATCCTACGAGCAGTACTTC
TRBD2	-	TRBV29-1	TRBJ2-1	CSAGTSGPGGDEQFF	TGCAGCGCCGGGACTAGCGGACCGGGGGGGGATGAGCAGTTCTTC
TRBD1	-	TRBV29-1	TRBJ2-5	CSVEQGRETQYF	TGCAGCGTGGAACAGGGGCGAGAGACCCAGTACTTC
-	-	TRBV14	TRBJ2-1	CASSQGLAVWQFF	TGTGCCAGCAGCCAAGGCTTGGCAGTATGGCAGTTCTTC
-	-	TRBV9	TRBJ1-2	CASSVSGLNGYTF	TGTGCCAGCAGCGTCTCAGGGCTCAACGGCTACACCTTC
-	-	TRBV11-2	TRBJ1-2	CASSLARAGYTF	TGTGCCAGCAGCTTAGCCAGGGCTGGCTACACCTTC
-	-	TRBV4-1	TRBJ1-4	CASSRLMGGARATNEKLFF	TGCGCCAGCAGCCGACTCATGGGGGGAGCCCGGGCAACTAATGAAAAACTGTTTTTT
-	-	TRBV5-1	TRBJ2-2	CASSLVGRQMTGELFF	TGCGCCAGCAGCTTGGTAGGCAGGCAGATGACCGGGGAGCTGTTTTTT
TRBD1	once	TRBV19	TRBJ1-1	CASIPGQLITEAFF	TGTGCCAGTATTCCGGGACAGTTAATCACGGAAGCTTTCTTT
-	-	TRBV6-5	TRBJ1-5	CASSYDTSNQPQHF	TGTGCCAGCAGTTACGACACTAGCAATCAGCCCCAGCATTTT
-	-	TRBV2	TRBJ1-5	CASSEKQGLQPQHF	TGTGCCAGCAGTGAGAAACAGGGTCTACAGCCCCAGCATTTT
TRBD1	-	TRBV28	TRBJ1-5	CASRGTGGPYSNQPQHF	TGTGCCAGCAGGGGGACAGGGGGCCCTTATAGCAATCAGCCCCAGCATTTT
-	few	TRBV19	TRBJ2-3	CASTVGDTQYF	TGTGCCAGTACCGTCGGAGATACGCAGTATTTT
-	-	TRBV25-1	TRBJ2-2	CASSGGTADYTGELFF	TGTGCCAGCAGTGGGGGGACTGCCGACTACACCGGGGAGCTGTTTTTT
TRBD1	-	TRBV5-1	TRBJ1-2	CASSLGTGVDYGYTF	TGCGCCAGCAGCTTGGGGACAGGGGTAGACTATGGCTACACCTTC
-	-	TRBV6-1	TRBJ1-6	CASSETLAGIGSPLHF	TGTGCCAGCAGTGAAACCTTGGCGGGGATCGGGTCACCCCTCCACTTT